Listed here are 6 T cell receptor beta chains from one sample, sequenced in a study of CD8 T cells in Susac syndrome (dated by TCRdb to 2018 to 2020). The library came from the immunoSEQ multiplex PCR assay. RNA was extracted using the RNeasy kit, and roughly 0.45 to 1 ug of the RNA was reverse transcribed with random hexamers. Starting from the raw public reads, TCRdb applied fastp trimming at Q25, assembled clones with MiXCR and retained in-frame beta chains. Under each unique CDR3 protein, matching rows form one entry showing the most common genes and DNA. The sample records 180,000 or so distinct CDR3 sequences, 90% to 95% of which are singletons. The ten largest make up over 0.12% of the sample. The sample was CD4+ T cells from PBMCs. The receptor set was obtained from a human donor in good health.

The chain joins TRBV12-3 or TRBV12-4 to TRBJ2-5, with D possibly matching TRBD2 (5 bases). There are 14 residues in the CDR3. V lost 1 base and J 5 bases, leaving 11 bases between the germline ends. This chain's CDR3 is CASSLDLRGETQYF. The DNA of the CDR3 is TGTGCCAGCAGTTTAGACTTACGCGGGGAGACCCAGTACTTC.

The J gene is TRBJ2-7, the V gene TRBV14; maybe TRBD1 (5 bases). Germline values: CDR1 SGHDN, CDR2 FVKESK. Trimming left V 2 bases short and J 6 bases short, with 11 bases between. The CDR3 sequence is 13 residues long. The CDR3 spells CASSQNRPSEQYF. The CDR3 DNA follows: TGTGCCAGCAGCCAAAACAGGCCCTCCGAGCAGTACTTC.

The chain is built from TRBV6-2 or TRBV6-3 and TRBJ2-6; D ambiguous. CDR1 and CDR2 (germline): MNHEY, SVGEGT. Trimming cost V 2 bases and J 4 bases, with 9 bases left between them. The CDR3 covers 15 residues. The CDR3 region has the DNA TGTGCCAGCAGTTACCGCAATGAGGGGGCCAACGTCCTGACTTTC. Translating it yields CASSYRNEGANVLTF.

For the CDR3, the DNA is TGCAGTGCTAGTGCCGCGGGGGCGGGGGCCCGCACAGATACGCAGTATTTT. This sequence encodes CSASAAGAGARTDTQYF. V is TRBV20-1 and J is TRBJ2-3; weak D call: TRBD2 (7 bases). The germline V and J ends were trimmed by 3 bases and 1 base, with 20 bases remaining between them. CDR3 length equals 17 residues. The germline V gene encodes CDR1 DFQATT and CDR2 SNEGSKA (reference sequence).

The V call is TRBV5-1, the J call TRBJ2-3, with 9 bases that match TRBD2. From germline, CDR1 is SGHRS and CDR2 YFSETQ. Germline trimming cut 6 bases from V and 4 bases from J; bases unmatched to any gene: 9. This CDR3 has 15 residues. The CDR3 sequence: CASTEGGGAPDTQYF. The CDR3 bases are TGCGCCAGCACGGAAGGCGGGGGGGCTCCAGATACGCAGTATTTT.

This rearrangement joins TRBV4-3 to TRBJ2-7, with TRBD1 as a possible D gene (6 bases). The germline V and J ends were trimmed by 4 bases and 0 bases, with 13 bases remaining between them. The CDR3 spans 15 residues. The germline V gene has CDR1 LGHNA and CDR2 YSLEER. The CDR3 DNA follows: TGCGCCAGCAGCCGAGAAGGACAGCCCTCCTACGAGCAGTACTTC. Its translation is CASSREGQPSYEQYF.